The 26 T cell receptor beta chains in this list originate from one sample, sequenced in a study of shared clonotypes between healthy human individuals. Sequenced by immunoSEQ multiplex PCR; TCRdb stores in-frame clones only, minus some. The top ten clones hold roughly 0.29% of a sample with under 600,000 clones, roughly 98% of them seen once. Terminally differentiated effector memory CD45RA+ cells were excluded by CCR7 positive selection of CD45RO-negative cells. The sample taken for sequencing was naive CD8+ T cells sorted from blood. These receptor sequences come from a young man in good health.

The V and J genes are TRBV6-5 and TRBJ2-7; the match to TRBD2 covers 8 bases. The CDR3 has 13 amino acids. V dropped 9 bases and J dropped 3; count of bases not matched to a gene: 7. The germline CDR1 and CDR2 sequences are MNHEY and SVGAGI. Here the CDR3 reads CASAASGYYEQYF. Written as DNA, the CDR3 is TGTGCCAGTGCGGCTAGCGGGTACTACGAGCAGTACTTC.

V usage is TRBV5-1 and J usage is TRBJ1-4, with D possibly matching TRBD1 (6 bases). The CDR3 loop spans 15 amino acids. CDR1 and CDR2 (germline): SGHRS, YFSETQ. Trimming took 4 bases from V and 4 from J, leaving 14 bases between them. The CDR3 nucleotides read TGCGCCAGCAGCCCACTAGGACAGAGTAATGAAAAACTGTTTTTT. Its protein is CASSPLGQSNEKLFF.

The rearrangement links TRBV11-3 to TRBJ2-3; D perhaps matches TRBD2 (5 bases). Germline-derived CDR1 and CDR2 are SGHNT and YENEEA. V lost 4 bases and J 5 bases, leaving 13 bases between the germline ends. The CDR3 covers 14 residues. In nucleotides, the CDR3 is TGTGCCAGCAGCTCGGCAACGGCGGGAGATACGCAGTATTTT. This codes for CASSSATAGDTQYF. Complete variable domain (other parts from reference TRBV11-3 and TRBJ2-3): EAGVVQSPRYKIIEKKQPVAFWCNPISGHNTLYWYLQNLGQGPELLIRYENEEAVDDSQLPKDRFSAERLKGVDSTLKIQPAELGDSAVYLCASSSATAGDTQYFGPGTRLTVL.

The V and J genes are TRBV28 and TRBJ2-1; D gene uncertain. Trimming shortened V by 2 bases and J by 6 bases, and 8 bases separated the two germline ends. CDR1 is MDHEN, CDR2 SYDVKM, per germline. This CDR3 has 13 amino acids. CDR3 amino acids: CASSLGRANEQFF. CDR3 nucleotides: TGTGCCAGCAGTTTAGGTCGGGCCAATGAGCAGTTCTTC.

V usage is TRBV28 and J usage is TRBJ1-2; maybe TRBD1 (5 bases). Per germline, CDR1 MDHEN and CDR2 SYDVKM. This CDR3 region has 14 residues. V was cut by 7 bases and J by 6 bases, with 18 bases left in between. In DNA form, the CDR3 reads TGTGCCAGCAAACGATACGGGGGAAGCGATGGCTACACCTTC. Protein sequence: CASKRYGGSDGYTF.

The V and J genes are TRBV7-9 and TRBJ2-7; a weak D match, TRBD1 (6 bases). This CDR3 contains 17 residues. Germline assignment: CDR1 SEHNR and CDR2 FQNEAQ (reference sequence). V was clipped by 10 bases and J by 0 bases, with 25 bases between them. The CDR3 protein is CATRRAPGTDSSYEQYF. The CDR3 DNA reads as TGTGCCACCCGTAGGGCCCCGGGGACGGACAGCTCCTACGAGCAGTACTTC.

The gene calls are TRBV27 and TRBJ2-1; TRBD2 matches at 9 bases. The length of the CDR3 is 13 residues. CDR1 is MNHEY and CDR2 is SMNVEV in the germline V gene (reference sequence). With 5 bases clipped from V and 9 bases from J, the junction kept 5 bases outside the gene matches. CDR3 coding DNA: TGTGCCAGCAGTAATAGCGGGAGTCCTGAGCAGTTCTTC. Protein sequence: CASSNSGSPEQFF.

The chain has TRBV28 and TRBJ2-7, with 10 bases lining up with TRBD2. The germline V gene has CDR1 MDHEN and CDR2 SYDVKM. CDR3 length equals 15 residues. The ends lost 5 bases at V and 4 bases at J; junction bases unmatched: 8. In DNA, the CDR3 is TGTGCCAGCAGTGAATCCGGACTAGCGGATTACGAGCAGTACTTC. This translates into CASSESGLADYEQYF.

This chain uses TRBV27 with TRBJ1-4, with 7 nucleotides matching TRBD1. V shed 5 bases and J 3 bases; nucleotides not matched to a gene: 9. The CDR3 runs to 16 residues. In germline, CDR1 is MNHEY, CDR2 SMNVEV (reference sequence). This CDR3 is CASSPPRTGPNEKLFF. The CDR3 bases are TGTGCCAGCAGTCCCCCCAGGACAGGCCCTAATGAAAAACTGTTTTTT. Using reference TRBV27 and TRBJ1-4 for the parts outside the CDR3, the full variable domain is EAQVTQNPRYLITVTGKKLTVTCSQNMNHEYMSWYRQDPGLGLRQIYYSMNVEVTDKGDVPEGYKVSRKEKRNFPLILESPSPNQTSLYFCASSPPRTGPNEKLFFGSGTQLSVL.

The V and J genes are TRBV9 and TRBJ2-1, with D perhaps matching TRBD2 (6 bases). The CDR3 length is 15 residues. V was shortened by 1 base and J by 5 bases, with 13 bases between the two germline ends. Germline CDR1 is SGDLS and CDR2 is YYNGEE. The DNA of the CDR3 is TGTGCCAGCAGCGTATGGGGCGGGGCTGACAATGAGCAGTTCTTC. This encodes CASSVWGGADNEQFF.

This clone showed up just once. The chain links TRBV4-3 to TRBJ2-7, with D unclear. Germline V gives CDR1 LGHNA, CDR2 YSLEER. V lost 0 bases and J lost 0, with 15 bases in between. The CDR3 is 17 amino acids. CDR3 bases: TGCGCCAGCAGCCAAGAATACAGCCATCTCTCCTCCTACGAGCAGTACTTC. This gives the protein CASSQEYSHLSSYEQYF.

Remarks on this clone: The sample contains more than one DNA sequence encoding this CDR3. This chain joins TRBV29-1 and TRBJ2-7, with D possibly being TRBD1 (6 bases). Trimming removed 5 bases at V and 4 bases at J, with 9 bases between. CDR3 length: 11 amino acids. Germline-derived CDR1 and CDR2 are SQVTM and ANQGSEA. Written as DNA, the CDR3 is TGCAGCGTTCGGACAGCTTACGAGCAGTACTTC. Translating it yields CSVRTAYEQYF.

The V call is TRBV15, the J call TRBJ1-5; D gene uncertain. V lost 0 bases and J 5 bases, leaving 8 bases between the germline ends. This CDR3 region has 14 residues. Germline V CDR1 and CDR2: LNHNV, YYDKDF (reference sequence). The CDR3 is CATSRDFSDQPQHF. DNA for the CDR3: TGTGCCACCAGCAGAGATTTCTCTGATCAGCCCCAGCATTTT.

The chain couples TRBV27 to TRBJ1-1; D might be TRBD1 (5 bases). CDR1 is MNHEY and CDR2 is SMNVEV in the germline V gene (reference sequence). The V gene lost 1 base and the J gene lost 5 bases, with 14 bases spanning the gap. There are 15 residues in the CDR3. The DNA for the CDR3 is TGTGCCAGCAGTTTATTTGTTCAGGGAATGACTGAAGCTTTCTTT. This sequence encodes CASSLFVQGMTEAFF.

This chain links TRBV28 with TRBJ1-4; the D gene is possibly TRBD1 (5 bases). Per the germline V gene, CDR1 is MDHEN and CDR2 is SYDVKM. Trimming took off 2 bases at V and 0 bases at J, with 13 bases between the two ends. There are 17 residues in the CDR3. CDR3 amino acids: CASSLAGPIATNEKLFF. The CDR3, as DNA: TGTGCCAGCAGTTTAGCGGGGCCCATCGCAACTAATGAAAAACTGTTTTTT. Complete variable domain (other parts from reference TRBV28 and TRBJ1-4): DVKVTQSSRYLVKRTGEKVFLECVQDMDHENMFWYRQDPGLGLRLIYFSYDVKMKEKGDIPEGYSVSREKKERFSLILESASTNQTSMYLCASSLAGPIATNEKLFFGSGTQLSVL.

CDR3 sequence reads: CASRRAPEGMNTEAFF. CDR3 sequence (DNA): TGCGCCAGCAGACGAGCCCCGGAAGGAATGAACACTGAAGCTTTCTTT. The chain carries TRBV5-1 and TRBJ1-1; unclear D gene. The CDR3 loop spans 16 amino acids. V dropped 5 bases and J dropped 0 bases, with 17 bases sitting between them. Germline CDR1 and CDR2: SGHRS and YFSETQ. Variable domain in full (rest from reference TRBV5-1 and TRBJ1-1): KAGVTQTPRYLIKTRGQQVTLSCSPISGHRSVSWYQQTPGQGLQFLFEYFSETQRNKGNFPGRFSGRQFSNSRSEMNVSTLELGDSALYLCASRRAPEGMNTEAFFGQGTRLTVV.

This chain links TRBV28 with TRBJ2-3; TRBD2 aligns across 9 bases. The germline gives CDR1 MDHEN, CDR2 SYDVKM. J gave up 9 bases and V 4 bases, and 5 bases lay outside the gene matches. This CDR3 is 13 amino acids long. The CDR3 spells CASSSRLAETQYF. Written as DNA, the CDR3 is TGTGCCAGCAGTTCCCGACTAGCGGAGACGCAGTATTTT.

The rearrangement joins TRBV28 to TRBJ2-7; D unresolved. Looked up from germline, CDR1 is MDHEN and CDR2 is SYDVKM. This CDR3 region has 17 residues. V lost 6 bases, J lost 3 bases, and 24 bases lay in between. The CDR3 region is CASSRRGFAGVGYEQYF. The CDR3 DNA follows: TGTGCCAGCAGCCGACGAGGTTTTGCAGGAGTTGGCTACGAGCAGTACTTC.

This chain connects TRBV6-5 to TRBJ2-1; 11 bases fit TRBD2. Unmatched junction bases numbered 6, after V lost 5 bases and J lost 6 bases. Germline-derived CDR1 and CDR2 are MNHEY and SVGAGI. This CDR3 region has 15 residues. CDR3: CASSPTSGTGNEQFF. In DNA form, the CDR3 reads TGTGCCAGCAGTCCGACTAGCGGGACAGGCAATGAGCAGTTCTTC.

J is TRBJ2-3 and V is TRBV2; 9 bases are shared with TRBD1. Germline loops: CDR1 SNHLY, CDR2 FYNNEI. This CDR3 is built from 12 residues. The V gene end was trimmed by 11 bases and the J gene end by 4 bases; junction bases not matched to a gene: 4. This CDR3 is CASTGGADTQYF. The CDR3 coding sequence is TGTGCCTCGACAGGGGGAGCAGATACGCAGTATTTT.

The DNA of the CDR3 is TGTGCCAGCAGTTTAATGGGACAAGGCTCCTATGGCTACACCTTC. Translating it yields CASSLMGQGSYGYTF. The rearrangement uses TRBV27 and TRBJ1-2; a possible D gene is TRBD1 (6 bases). The V end was cut by 2 bases, the J end by 4 bases, with 14 bases between. The CDR3 has 15 amino acids. Germline V lookup: CDR1 MNHEY, CDR2 SMNVEV (reference sequence).

V is TRBV11-2 and J is TRBJ2-7; D not certain. The germline V and J ends were trimmed by 5 bases and 4 bases, with 9 bases remaining between them. The germline CDR1 and CDR2 sequences are SGHAT and FQNNGV. This CDR3 region has 12 residues. The CDR3 nucleotides read TGTGCCAGCAGCCCTCGTTATTACGAGCAGTACTTC. Encoded protein: CASSPRYYEQYF. The full variable domain, rest sourced from reference TRBV11-2 and TRBJ2-7, is EAGVAQSPRYKIIEKRQSVAFWCNPISGHATLYWYQQILGQGPKLLIQFQNNGVVDDSQLPKDRFSAERLKGVDSTLKIQPAKLEDSAVYLCASSPRYYEQYFGPGTRLTVT.

This clone is a singleton in its sample. This chain uses TRBV27 with TRBJ2-7; TRBD2 might be the D (6 bases). V gave up 4 bases and J gave up 4 bases, with 17 bases separating them. Per germline, CDR1 MNHEY and CDR2 SMNVEV (reference sequence). The CDR3 loop spans 15 amino acids. The CDR3 protein is CASSSPGVSLYEQYF. CDR3 sequence (DNA): TGTGCCAGCAGTTCCCCGGGAGTTAGCCTTTACGAGCAGTACTTC.

The table lists this clone with a count of one. The chain couples TRBV27 to TRBJ2-3, with 8 bases identical to TRBD1. This CDR3 has 11 residues. Unmatched junction bases numbered 1, after V lost 6 bases and J lost 8 bases. Looked up from germline, CDR1 is MNHEY and CDR2 is SMNVEV (reference sequence). The CDR3 region is CASSRGPTQYF. The CDR3 DNA follows: TGTGCCAGCAGCAGGGGGCCTACGCAGTATTTT.

The rearrangement uses TRBV29-1 and TRBJ2-5; weak D call: TRBD2 (6 bases). The CDR3 loop spans 13 amino acids. Germline V gene lookup returns CDR1 SQVTM and CDR2 ANQGSEA. Trimming removed 1 base from V and 4 bases from J, with 10 bases in between. The CDR3 loop reads CSVEGGVRETQYF. DNA of the CDR3: TGCAGCGTTGAAGGGGGGGTCCGAGAGACCCAGTACTTC.

The rearrangement joins TRBV28 to TRBJ2-2; D is perhaps TRBD1 (7 bases). CDR3 size: 15 residues. Germline V gene data show CDR1 as MDHEN and CDR2 as SYDVKM. Trimming cost V 6 bases and J 4 bases, with 15 bases left between them. This CDR3 reads CASRPLRDSTGELFF. DNA for the CDR3: TGTGCCAGCAGACCCTTGCGGGACAGCACCGGGGAGCTGTTTTTT.